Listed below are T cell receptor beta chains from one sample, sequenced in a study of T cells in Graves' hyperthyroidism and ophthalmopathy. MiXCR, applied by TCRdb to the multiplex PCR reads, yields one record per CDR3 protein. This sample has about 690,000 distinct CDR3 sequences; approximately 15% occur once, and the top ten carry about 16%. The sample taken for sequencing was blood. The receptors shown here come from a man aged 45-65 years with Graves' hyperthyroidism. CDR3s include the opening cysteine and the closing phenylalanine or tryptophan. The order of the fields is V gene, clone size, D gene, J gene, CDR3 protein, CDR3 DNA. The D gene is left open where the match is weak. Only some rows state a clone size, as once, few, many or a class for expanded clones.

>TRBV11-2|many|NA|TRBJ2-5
CASSPNRETQYF
TGTGCCAGCAGCCCTAACAGGGAGACCCAGTACTTC
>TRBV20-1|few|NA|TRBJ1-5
CSATGTRERPQHF
TGCAGTGCTACCGGGACTAGGGAACGGCCCCAGCATTTT
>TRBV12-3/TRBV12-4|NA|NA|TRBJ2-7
CASSPPAGSYEQYF
TGTGCCAGCAGTCCACCGGCAGGTAGCTACGAGCAGTACTTC
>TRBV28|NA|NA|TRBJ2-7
CASSLSYRFYEQYF
TGTGCCAGCAGTTTAAGCTACAGGTTCTACGAGCAGTACTTC
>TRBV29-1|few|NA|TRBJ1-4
CSAWSEKLFF
TGCAGCGCCTGGAGTGAAAAACTGTTTTTT
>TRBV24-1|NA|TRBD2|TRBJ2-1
CATSDRSGGSYNEQFF
TGTGCCACCAGTGACCGTAGCGGGGGCTCCTACAATGAGCAGTTCTTC
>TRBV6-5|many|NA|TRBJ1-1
CASSYSSTGSPEAFF
TGTGCCAGCAGTTACTCCTCGACGGGGAGCCCTGAAGCTTTCTTT
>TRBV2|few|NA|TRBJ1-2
CASSSDNFYGYTF
TGTGCCAGCAGTTCTGACAATTTCTATGGCTACACCTTC
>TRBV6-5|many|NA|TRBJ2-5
CASISIGDLRRTQYF
TGTGCCAGCATTAGTATAGGGGACCTAAGGAGGACCCAGTACTTC
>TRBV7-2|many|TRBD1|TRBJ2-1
CASSLEGAAYNEQFF
TGTGCCAGCAGCTTAGAGGGGGCCGCCTACAATGAGCAGTTCTTC
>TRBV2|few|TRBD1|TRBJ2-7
CASRVPGQGEGINEQYF
TGTGCCAGCAGGGTCCCGGGACAGGGCGAGGGGATCAACGAGCAGTACTTC
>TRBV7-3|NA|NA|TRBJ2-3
CASTLTSGPTDTQYF
TGTGCCAGCACCCTAACAAGCGGTCCCACAGATACGCAGTATTTT
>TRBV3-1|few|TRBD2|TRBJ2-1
CASSQDVGTSAYNEQFF
TGTGCCAGCAGCCAAGATGTTGGGACTAGCGCTTACAATGAGCAGTTCTTC
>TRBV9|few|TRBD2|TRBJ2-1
CASSVGPSGTYNEQFF
TGTGCCAGCAGCGTAGGGCCTAGCGGGACCTACAATGAGCAGTTCTTC
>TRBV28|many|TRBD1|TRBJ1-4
CASSPGQGRTNEKLFF
TGTGCCAGCAGTCCAGGACAGGGGAGAACTAATGAAAAACTGTTTTTT
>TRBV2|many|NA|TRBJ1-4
CASLARRATNEKLFF
TGTGCCAGCCTCGCCCGACGGGCAACTAATGAAAAACTGTTTTTT
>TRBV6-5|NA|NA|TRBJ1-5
CASSYRQELQPQHF
TGTGCCAGCAGTTACCGACAGGAGCTTCAGCCCCAGCATTTT
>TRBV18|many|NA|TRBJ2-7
CASSPGGALSYEQYF
TGTGCCAGCTCACCTGGGGGAGCCCTCTCCTACGAGCAGTACTTC
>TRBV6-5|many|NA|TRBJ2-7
CASSSLPGGSYEQYF
TGTGCCAGCAGTTCTCTGCCAGGAGGCTCCTACGAGCAGTACTTC
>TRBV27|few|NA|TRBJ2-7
CASSLMVGYEQYF
TGTGCCAGCAGTTTAATGGTGGGCTACGAGCAGTACTTC
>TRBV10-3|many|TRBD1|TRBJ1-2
CAISESSGGAYGYTF
TGTGCCATCAGTGAGTCGTCAGGGGGGGCCTATGGCTACACCTTC
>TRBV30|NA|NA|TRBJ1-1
CAWRTTANTEAFF
TGTGCCTGGAGAACGACAGCGAACACTGAAGCTTTCTTT
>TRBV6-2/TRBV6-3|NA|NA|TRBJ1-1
CASSTRNELNTEAFF
TGTGCCAGCAGTACCCGAAACGAACTGAACACTGAAGCTTTCTTT
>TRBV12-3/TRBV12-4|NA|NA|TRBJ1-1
CASSNRAGVITEAFF
TGTGCCAGCAGCAACCGCGCAGGGGTGATTACTGAAGCTTTCTTT
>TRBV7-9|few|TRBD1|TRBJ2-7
CASSSTGQGSYEQYF
TGTGCCAGCAGCTCCACGGGACAGGGTTCCTACGAGCAGTACTTC
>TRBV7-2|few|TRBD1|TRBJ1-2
CASSPGGIGYGYTF
TGTGCCAGCAGCCCAGGGGGGATAGGCTATGGCTACACCTTC
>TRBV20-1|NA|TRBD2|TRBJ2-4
CSAPSGKRGRLNIQYF
TGCAGTGCTCCGTCCGGGAAGCGGGGGAGGCTAAACATTCAGTACTTC
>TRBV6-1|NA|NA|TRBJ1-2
CASSELGGAGGYTF
TGTGCCAGCAGTGAATTGGGGGGCGCGGGGGGCTACACCTTC
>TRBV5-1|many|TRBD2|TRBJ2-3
CASSFGVAGTNSTDTQYF
TGCGCCAGCAGCTTTGGGGTAGCGGGGACAAACAGCACAGATACGCAGTATTTT
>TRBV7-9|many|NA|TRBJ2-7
CASSFNSGHNSYEQYF
TGTGCCAGCAGCTTTAATTCGGGACACAACTCCTACGAGCAGTACTTC
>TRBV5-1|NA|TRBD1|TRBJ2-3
CASSRGTVGTDTQYF
TGCGCCAGCAGCAGAGGGACAGTAGGCACAGATACGCAGTATTTT
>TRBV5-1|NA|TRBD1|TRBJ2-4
CASSPGTGGVIQYF
TGCGCCAGCAGCCCCGGGACAGGGGGCGTCATTCAGTACTTC
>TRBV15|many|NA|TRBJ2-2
CATSGHRRTNTGELFF
TGTGCCACCAGCGGACACCGGCGGACGAACACCGGGGAGCTGTTTTTT
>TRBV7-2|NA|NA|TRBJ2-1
CASCTGSYNEQFF
TGTGCCAGCTGTACAGGGTCCTACAATGAGCAGTTCTTC
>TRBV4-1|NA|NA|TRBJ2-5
CASSPPTGGRGETQYF
TGCGCCAGCAGCCCACCAACTGGGGGGCGCGGGGAGACCCAGTACTTC
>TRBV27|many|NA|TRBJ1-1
CASSLSRMNTEAFF
TGTGCCAGCAGTTTGAGTAGAATGAACACTGAAGCTTTCTTT
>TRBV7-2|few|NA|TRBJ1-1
CASSLAGRYTEAFF
TGTGCCAGCAGCTTAGCCGGCCGCTACACTGAAGCTTTCTTT
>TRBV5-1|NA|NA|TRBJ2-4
CASSPRDKNIQYF
TGCGCCAGCAGCCCCCGGGACAAAAACATTCAGTACTTC
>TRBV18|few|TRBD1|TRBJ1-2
CASSPSPGQGAYGYTF
TGTGCCAGCTCACCATCTCCGGGACAGGGGGCCTATGGCTACACCTTC
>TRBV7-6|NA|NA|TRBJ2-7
CASSFLSEEQYF
TGTGCCAGCAGCTTTTTATCGGAAGAGCAGTACTTC
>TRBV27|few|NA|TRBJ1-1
CASSTRTATEAFF
TGTGCCAGCAGTACCAGGACAGCCACTGAAGCTTTCTTT
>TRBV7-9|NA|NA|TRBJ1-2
CASSLGGEGYGYTF
TGTGCCAGCAGCTTAGGCGGGGAAGGCTATGGCTACACCTTC
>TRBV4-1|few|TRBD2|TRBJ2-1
CASSLQGLAGAHYYNEQFF
TGCGCCAGCAGCCTACAGGGACTAGCGGGAGCCCACTACTACAATGAGCAGTTCTTC
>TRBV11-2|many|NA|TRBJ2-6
CASSLLFGANVLTF
TGTGCCAGCAGCTTGCTCTTTGGGGCCAACGTCCTGACTTTC
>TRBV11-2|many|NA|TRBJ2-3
CASSWGLTDTQYF
TGTGCCAGCAGCTGGGGGCTGACAGATACGCAGTATTTT
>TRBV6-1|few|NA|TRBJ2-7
CAIGSSFREQYF
TGTGCCATCGGGTCCTCCTTTCGGGAGCAGTACTTC
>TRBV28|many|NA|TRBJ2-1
CASSSPTSSGRGNEQFF
TGTGCCAGCAGTTCCCCCACAAGCAGCGGGCGAGGAAATGAGCAGTTCTTC
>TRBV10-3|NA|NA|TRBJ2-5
CAISELVGLQETQYF
TGTGCCATCAGTGAGTTAGTGGGACTGCAAGAGACCCAGTACTTC
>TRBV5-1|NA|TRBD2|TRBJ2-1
CASSLRVLAGVGSEQFF
TGCGCCAGCAGCCTAAGAGTCCTAGCGGGAGTTGGGAGTGAGCAGTTCTTC